A selection of T cell receptor beta chains follows, all from one sample in a study of T cells after yellow fever vaccination. From the 5' RACE reads, TCRdb called clonotypes with MiXCR, one entry per CDR3 protein. The sample records 110,000 or so distinct CDR3 sequences, around 6.7% being singletons. Material: CD4+ T cells sorted from PBMCs, obtained roughly 45 days after the first yellow fever vaccination. These receptors were obtained from a man aged 18 to 35 who received the YFV17D yellow fever vaccine. CDR3s include the opening cysteine and the closing phenylalanine or tryptophan. Each record gives: D gene, clone size, V gene, J gene, CDR3 DNA, CDR3 protein. D genes are given only for firm matches. Only some rows state a clone size, as once, few, many or a class for expanded clones.

>-|-|TRBV5-1|TRBJ2-6
TGCGCCAGCAGCTTGGTTGCAGCCGGGGCCAACGTCCTGACTTTC
CASSLVAAGANVLTF
>-|many|TRBV30|TRBJ2-5
TGTGCCTGGAGTTACAGAGAGACCCAGTACTTC
CAWSYRETQYF
>TRBD1|many|TRBV6-5|TRBJ1-5
TGTGCCAGCAGTAACGGACAGGGGGGTCAGCCCCAGCATTTT
CASSNGQGGQPQHF
>TRBD1|many|TRBV24-1|TRBJ2-3
TGTGCCACCGGGACAGAGCATAGCACAGATACGCAGTATTTT
CATGTEHSTDTQYF
>-|many|TRBV20-1|TRBJ2-5
TGCAGTGCTAGAGTTCTCTCGCAAGAGACCCAGTACTTC
CSARVLSQETQYF
>-|many|TRBV18|TRBJ1-2
TGTGCCAGCTCACCACCGGACGGGGTCGACACCTTC
CASSPPDGVDTF
>TRBD1|many|TRBV7-9|TRBJ1-1
TGTGCCAGCAGCTTGCCAGGGGGGGTTCTTGCACCTGAAGCTTTCTTT
CASSLPGGVLAPEAFF
>-|many|TRBV5-5|TRBJ1-4
TGTGCCAGCAGCGGGGGGACACTGAAGGCTGAAAAACTGTTTTTT
CASSGGTLKAEKLFF
>-|many|TRBV4-1|TRBJ1-2
TGCGCCAGCAGCCATGTGGGGGGCTACACCTTC
CASSHVGGYTF
>-|few|TRBV23-1|TRBJ1-5
TGCGCCAGCAGGTCCCGACGGTGGGGTCAGCCCCAGCATTTT
CASRSRRWGQPQHF
>-|many|TRBV5-1|TRBJ2-5
TGCGCCAGCAGCACCGGACACACAACAGAGACCCAGTACTTC
CASSTGHTTETQYF
>-|many|TRBV9|TRBJ1-3
TGTGCCAGCAGCGTATCAGAGTATGGAAACACCATATATTTT
CASSVSEYGNTIYF
>TRBD1|-|TRBV6-1|TRBJ2-7
TGTGCCAGCAGTCGACAGGGTAGGGGCTACGAGCAGTACTTC
CASSRQGRGYEQYF
>-|few|TRBV2|TRBJ2-1
TGTGCCAGCAGTGACCAGGGACCCTACAATGAGCAGTTCTTC
CASSDQGPYNEQFF
>-|many|TRBV20-1|TRBJ1-1
TGCAGTGCTCCGCGGGCGAACACTGAAGCTTTCTTT
CSAPRANTEAFF
>TRBD1|many|TRBV9|TRBJ1-2
TGTGCCAGCAGCCGGGACAGGGGACTCGGCTACACCTTC
CASSRDRGLGYTF
>-|-|TRBV7-9|TRBJ2-2
TGTGCCAGCAGCTTTGGGGGGACCACCGGGGAGCTGTTTTTT
CASSFGGTTGELFF
>TRBD1|many|TRBV10-3|TRBJ2-7
TGTGCCATCAGTAACAGGGGTTCCCCCTACGAGCAGTACTTC
CAISNRGSPYEQYF
>TRBD2|few|TRBV7-2|TRBJ2-3
TGTGCCAGCAGCCCTCGACGAGCGGGGGGCTTAGATACGCAGTATTTT
CASSPRRAGGLDTQYF
>-|many|TRBV29-1|TRBJ2-1
TGCAGCGTTGACAAACTAGTCGGCAATGAGCAGTTCTTC
CSVDKLVGNEQFF
>-|-|TRBV20-1|TRBJ2-3
TGCAGTGCTAGCATCGCTAGCGGCACAGATACGCAGTATTTT
CSASIASGTDTQYF
>-|many|TRBV11-2|TRBJ2-2
TGTGCCAGCAGCTTAGAAGAGGGACAAAGTGGGAACACCGGGGAGCTGTTTTTT
CASSLEEGQSGNTGELFF
>TRBD1|-|TRBV24-1|TRBJ2-5
TGTGCCACCAGTGATTCGGGACAGGGGTACGAGACCCAGTACTTC
CATSDSGQGYETQYF
>-|-|TRBV5-1|TRBJ2-3
TGCGCCAGCAAGTACCAAGGAAGCACAGATACGCAGTATTTT
CASKYQGSTDTQYF
>TRBD2|-|TRBV15|TRBJ2-4
TGTGCCACCAGCTCCCGGGGAGCGGGGAGTGCGTACTTC
CATSSRGAGSAYF
>-|few|TRBV19|TRBJ1-1
TGTGCCAGTAGTATACGCGGGCTCCCCAAGGGGAACACTGAAGCTTTCTTT
CASSIRGLPKGNTEAFF
>-|many|TRBV12-3/TRBV12-4|TRBJ2-4
TGTGCCAGCAGTCCAAGGGGGGTCTGGAGACCTGAAGCCAAAAACATTCAGTACTTC
CASSPRGVWRPEAKNIQYF
>TRBD1|many|TRBV12-3/TRBV12-4|TRBJ2-1
TGTGCCAGCAGTTTAGCGCGACAGGGGCTTGGCAATGAGCAGTTCTTC
CASSLARQGLGNEQFF
>-|many|TRBV5-1|TRBJ2-5
TGCGCCAGCAGCTTGCCAGGAAAAGAGACCCAGTACTTC
CASSLPGKETQYF
>TRBD2|many|TRBV6-6|TRBJ2-7
TGTGCCAGCAGTCGTCGAACCGGGGGGGCCGAGGACTACGAGCAGTACTTC
CASSRRTGGAEDYEQYF
>-|few|TRBV7-2|TRBJ2-6
TGTGCCAGCCTCCCCCAACTGACTGGGGCCAACGTCCTGACTTTC
CASLPQLTGANVLTF
>-|many|TRBV7-9|TRBJ1-2
TGTGCCAGCAGACCCCCCGAGGTCCACACCTTC
CASRPPEVHTF
>TRBD2|-|TRBV10-3|TRBJ2-3
TGTGCCAGCAAGACTAGCGGGGGCCCAGATACGCAGTATTTT
CASKTSGGPDTQYF
>TRBD2|-|TRBV5-4|TRBJ2-1
TGTGCCAGCAGCCTGGCTGGGACTCGCGGGGGGGCAAGTTTTGAGCAGTTCTTC
CASSLAGTRGGASFEQFF
>-|many|TRBV20-1|TRBJ1-6
TGCAGTGCCCGGGGTATAGGACAGTATAATTCACCCCTCCACTTT
CSARGIGQYNSPLHF
>-|many|TRBV5-5|TRBJ2-6
TGTGCCAGCAGCCCGGTCCTAGGGGGGGCCAACGTCCTGACTTTC
CASSPVLGGANVLTF
>-|many|TRBV20-1|TRBJ2-7
TGCAGTGCAGAGACTGGTAATTGGGTCTCCGAGCAGTACTTC
CSAETGNWVSEQYF
>-|many|TRBV12-3/TRBV12-4|TRBJ1-1
TGTGCCAGCAGTTCGCAACAGGGGAACACTGAAGCTTTCTTT
CASSSQQGNTEAFF
>TRBD2|many|TRBV7-3|TRBJ2-1
TGTGCCAGCAGCCTAACCGGACTAGCGGGGGGGAGGGCGAATGAGCAGTTCTTC
CASSLTGLAGGRANEQFF
>-|-|TRBV7-2|TRBJ2-5
TGTGCCAGCAGCCCCGGCCCAGAGACCCAGTACTTC
CASSPGPETQYF
>TRBD1|many|TRBV20-1|TRBJ2-3
TGCAGTGCTAGGCCCAGCGAGGGGGCCACAGATACGCAGTATTTT
CSARPSEGATDTQYF
>-|many|TRBV28|TRBJ1-5
TGTGCCAGCAGTTTGCCCGGGGGTTTCGTCCAGCCCCAGCATTTT
CASSLPGGFVQPQHF
>-|once|TRBV3-1|TRBJ1-2
TGTACCAGCTGTTTAGGGCAGGGTTATGGCTACACCTTC
CTSCLGQGYGYTF
>-|many|TRBV9|TRBJ1-1
TGTGCCAGCAGCGTCTTTAGTGGCACTGAAGCTTTCTTT
CASSVFSGTEAFF
>-|many|TRBV20-1|TRBJ2-2
TGCAGTGCTAGAAGGACTACGGGCACCGGGGAGCTGTTTTTT
CSARRTTGTGELFF